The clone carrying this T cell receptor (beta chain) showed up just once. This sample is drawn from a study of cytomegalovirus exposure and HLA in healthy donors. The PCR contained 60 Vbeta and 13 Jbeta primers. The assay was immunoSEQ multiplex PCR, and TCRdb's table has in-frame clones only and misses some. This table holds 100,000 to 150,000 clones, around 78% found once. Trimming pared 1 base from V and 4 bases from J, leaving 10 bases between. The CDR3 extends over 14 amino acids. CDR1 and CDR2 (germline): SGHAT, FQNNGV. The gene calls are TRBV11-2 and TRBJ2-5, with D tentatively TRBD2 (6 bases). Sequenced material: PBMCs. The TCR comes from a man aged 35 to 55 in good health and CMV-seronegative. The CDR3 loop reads CASSLGSGVETQYF. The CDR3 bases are TGTGCCAGCAGCTTAGGGTCGGGGGTAGAGACCCAGTACTTC.